A selection of T cell receptor beta chains follows, all from one sample in a study of shared clonotypes between healthy human individuals. Measured with immunoSEQ multiplex PCR; TCRdb has only the in-frame clones, and not every one. This table holds about 1,900,000 clones, over 85% found once. What was sequenced was naive CD8+ T cells sorted from blood. Receptors were obtained from a man aged 18 to 29 in good health. Each CDR3 is given with its conserved first and last residue. The D gene is left open where the match is weak. Part of the rows lack a size; the others show once, few, many or a class for expanded clones.

v_call: TRBV7-9
cdr3_length: 13
d_call: NA
clone_size: NA
j_call: TRBJ1-2
cdr3_nt: TGTGCCAGCAGCTTAGCCCCAGGGTTTGGCTACACCTTC
cdr3_aa: CASSLAPGFGYTF

v_call: TRBV2
cdr3_length: 14
d_call: NA
clone_size: once
j_call: TRBJ2-3
cdr3_nt: TGTGCCAGCAGTGTGAGGGACCTTAGAGATACGCAGTATTTT
cdr3_aa: CASSVRDLRDTQYF

v_call: TRBV7-9
cdr3_length: 15
d_call: TRBD1
clone_size: NA
j_call: TRBJ1-2
cdr3_nt: TGTGCCAGCAGCTTCGACAGGGGGTATAACTATGGCTACACCTTC
cdr3_aa: CASSFDRGYNYGYTF

v_call: TRBV9
cdr3_length: 15
d_call: TRBD1
clone_size: NA
j_call: TRBJ1-6
cdr3_nt: TGTGCCAGCAGCGGCTTCGGGACAGAGGGTTCACCCCTCCACTTT
cdr3_aa: CASSGFGTEGSPLHF

v_call: TRBV7-9
cdr3_length: 13
d_call: TRBD1
clone_size: NA
j_call: TRBJ2-3
cdr3_nt: TGTGCCAGCAGTGGACAGGGTGCAGATACGCAGTATTTT
cdr3_aa: CASSGQGADTQYF

v_call: TRBV7-9
cdr3_length: 14
d_call: NA
clone_size: NA
j_call: TRBJ2-7
cdr3_nt: TGTGCCAGCAGCCCTAGCGTTAGCTCCTACGAGCAGTACTTC
cdr3_aa: CASSPSVSSYEQYF

v_call: TRBV28
cdr3_length: 15
d_call: TRBD2
clone_size: NA
j_call: TRBJ2-1
cdr3_nt: TGTGCCAGCAGTTCCGGGACTAGTTGGGGCAATGAGCAGTTCTTC
cdr3_aa: CASSSGTSWGNEQFF

v_call: TRBV9
cdr3_length: 14
d_call: NA
clone_size: NA
j_call: TRBJ1-5
cdr3_nt: TGTGCCAGCAGCGCCAATGACGTCCAGTGGCCCCAGCATTTT
cdr3_aa: CASSANDVQWPQHF

v_call: TRBV5-1
cdr3_length: 18
d_call: TRBD2
clone_size: NA
j_call: TRBJ2-3
cdr3_nt: TGCGCCAGCAGCTTGGTAACTAGCGGGGGGCGTCAAAGAGATACGCAGTATTTT
cdr3_aa: CASSLVTSGGRQRDTQYF

v_call: TRBV29-1
cdr3_length: 11
d_call: NA
clone_size: NA
j_call: TRBJ1-2
cdr3_nt: TGCAGCGTTGAAGAAGTCTATGGCTACACCTTC
cdr3_aa: CSVEEVYGYTF

v_call: TRBV13
cdr3_length: 13
d_call: NA
clone_size: NA
j_call: TRBJ2-5
cdr3_nt: TGTGCCAGCAGCTTAGGCCGCCAAGAGACCCAGTACTTC
cdr3_aa: CASSLGRQETQYF

v_call: TRBV30
cdr3_length: 13
d_call: NA
clone_size: NA
j_call: TRBJ1-5
cdr3_nt: TGTGCCTGGAGTGGTGAGGGCACGCAGCCCCAGCATTTT
cdr3_aa: CAWSGEGTQPQHF

v_call: TRBV27
cdr3_length: 11
d_call: NA
clone_size: NA
j_call: TRBJ1-2
cdr3_nt: TGTGCCAGCAGCCCGGGCTATGGCTACACCTTC
cdr3_aa: CASSPGYGYTF

v_call: TRBV19
cdr3_length: 13
d_call: NA
clone_size: NA
j_call: TRBJ2-7
cdr3_nt: TGTGCCAGTAGTACCGGACAGACCTACGAGCAGTACTTC
cdr3_aa: CASSTGQTYEQYF

v_call: TRBV7-9
cdr3_length: 11
d_call: NA
clone_size: once
j_call: TRBJ2-7
cdr3_nt: TGTGCCAGCAGCGTTCATGGCGAGCAGTACTTC
cdr3_aa: CASSVHGEQYF

v_call: TRBV9
cdr3_length: 13
d_call: NA
clone_size: NA
j_call: TRBJ2-5
cdr3_nt: TGTGCCAGCAGCGTGGAAAGGGAAGAGACCCAGTACTTC
cdr3_aa: CASSVEREETQYF

v_call: TRBV5-4
cdr3_length: 19
d_call: TRBD2
clone_size: once
j_call: TRBJ2-1
cdr3_nt: TGTGCCAGCAGCTTGGCATCTAGCGGTAGTGGCGCTTCCTACAATGAGCAGTTCTTC
cdr3_aa: CASSLASSGSGASYNEQFF

v_call: TRBV5-4
cdr3_length: 16
d_call: NA
clone_size: NA
j_call: TRBJ1-1
cdr3_nt: TGTGCCAGCAGCTTGTTCAGGGGTCTGCTCGACACTGAAGCTTTCTTT
cdr3_aa: CASSLFRGLLDTEAFF

v_call: TRBV19
cdr3_length: 16
d_call: NA
clone_size: NA
j_call: TRBJ2-7
cdr3_nt: TGTGCCAGTAGTATGGACGGGACTGGTGCCTCCTACGAGCAGTACTTC
cdr3_aa: CASSMDGTGASYEQYF

v_call: TRBV7-2
cdr3_length: 15
d_call: NA
clone_size: NA
j_call: TRBJ2-1
cdr3_nt: TGTGCCAGCAGCTTAGATAGCGGAGTCTACAATGAGCAGTTCTTC
cdr3_aa: CASSLDSGVYNEQFF

v_call: TRBV7-8
cdr3_length: 13
d_call: NA
clone_size: once
j_call: TRBJ2-1
cdr3_nt: TGTGCCAGCAGCTCGGGTATTGGGAATGAGCAGTTCTTC
cdr3_aa: CASSSGIGNEQFF

v_call: TRBV27
cdr3_length: 13
d_call: TRBD2
clone_size: NA
j_call: TRBJ2-7
cdr3_nt: TGTGCCAGCAGTCCCGGACTAGCCTACGAGCAGTACTTC
cdr3_aa: CASSPGLAYEQYF

v_call: TRBV5-6
cdr3_length: 15
d_call: NA
clone_size: NA
j_call: TRBJ2-2
cdr3_nt: TGTGCCAGCAGCTTTGGGGGCGGGAACACCGGGGAGCTGTTTTTT
cdr3_aa: CASSFGGGNTGELFF

v_call: TRBV10-1
cdr3_length: 18
d_call: NA
clone_size: NA
j_call: TRBJ2-7
cdr3_nt: TGCGCCAGCAGTGAGTCACCAGCCCCCTGGGATGGACGCTACGAGCAGTACTTC
cdr3_aa: CASSESPAPWDGRYEQYF

v_call: TRBV28
cdr3_length: 14
d_call: TRBD2
clone_size: NA
j_call: TRBJ2-2
cdr3_nt: TGTGCCAGCAGAGTAGCGGGTTTTATGGCGGAGCTGTTTTTT
cdr3_aa: CASRVAGFMAELFF

v_call: TRBV7-6
cdr3_length: 16
d_call: NA
clone_size: NA
j_call: TRBJ2-5
cdr3_nt: TGTGCCAGCAGCTTCGGGACAGGCGGGGGAGCGAGCCCCCAGTACTTC
cdr3_aa: CASSFGTGGGASPQYF

v_call: TRBV10-3
cdr3_length: 12
d_call: NA
clone_size: NA
j_call: TRBJ1-6
cdr3_nt: TGTGCCATCAAAACAGATAATTCACCCCTCCACTTT
cdr3_aa: CAIKTDNSPLHF

v_call: TRBV4-1
cdr3_length: 16
d_call: TRBD2
clone_size: NA
j_call: TRBJ2-3
cdr3_nt: TGCGCCAGCAGCTTGGGACTAGCGGGGAGCACAGATACGCAGTATTTT
cdr3_aa: CASSLGLAGSTDTQYF

v_call: TRBV18
cdr3_length: 14
d_call: NA
clone_size: NA
j_call: TRBJ2-5
cdr3_nt: TGTGCCAGCTCACCACCTACGCTCTTGGAGACCCAGTACTTC
cdr3_aa: CASSPPTLLETQYF

v_call: TRBV9
cdr3_length: 16
d_call: NA
clone_size: NA
j_call: TRBJ1-2
cdr3_nt: TGTGCCAGCAGCGTAGACCTGGGAGGCGAGGACTATGGCTACACCTTC
cdr3_aa: CASSVDLGGEDYGYTF

v_call: TRBV13
cdr3_length: 15
d_call: NA
clone_size: NA
j_call: TRBJ1-4
cdr3_nt: TGTGCCAGCTCTCGCGGAGCCAGCGCTAATGAAAAACTGTTTTTT
cdr3_aa: CASSRGASANEKLFF

v_call: TRBV4-3
cdr3_length: 15
d_call: NA
clone_size: NA
j_call: TRBJ2-7
cdr3_nt: TGCGCCAGCACTCTCTCCCGGGGCGGGTTGGACGAGCAGTACTTC
cdr3_aa: CASTLSRGGLDEQYF

v_call: TRBV30
cdr3_length: 14
d_call: TRBD1
clone_size: NA
j_call: TRBJ1-1
cdr3_nt: TGTGCCTGGAAGTCCAGGGGGGGGGCCACTGAAGCTTTCTTT
cdr3_aa: CAWKSRGGATEAFF

v_call: TRBV9
cdr3_length: 14
d_call: NA
clone_size: once
j_call: TRBJ2-7
cdr3_nt: TGTGCCAGCAGCGTAGGGGGGAGTACCTACGAGCAGTACTTC
cdr3_aa: CASSVGGSTYEQYF

v_call: TRBV9
cdr3_length: 11
d_call: NA
clone_size: NA
j_call: TRBJ2-2
cdr3_nt: TGTGCCAGCAGCCACGCCGGGGAGCTGTTTTTT
cdr3_aa: CASSHAGELFF

v_call: TRBV10-1
cdr3_length: 11
d_call: NA
clone_size: once
j_call: TRBJ1-3
cdr3_nt: TGCGCCAGCAGTGATTCGGACACCATATATTTT
cdr3_aa: CASSDSDTIYF

v_call: TRBV14
cdr3_length: 16
d_call: NA
clone_size: once
j_call: TRBJ2-7
cdr3_nt: TGTGCCAGCAGCCAAGATGAGGGGGGGGCCTACTACGAGCAGTACTTC
cdr3_aa: CASSQDEGGAYYEQYF

v_call: TRBV27
cdr3_length: 14
d_call: NA
clone_size: once
j_call: TRBJ1-1
cdr3_nt: TGTGCCAGCAGTTTTTTTATCGGGGACACTGAAGCTTTCTTT
cdr3_aa: CASSFFIGDTEAFF

v_call: TRBV5-1
cdr3_length: 16
d_call: TRBD1
clone_size: few
j_call: TRBJ1-1
cdr3_nt: TGCGCCAGCAGCTTGAAGTATAGGGGGCCGAACACTGAAGCTTTCTTT
cdr3_aa: CASSLKYRGPNTEAFF

v_call: TRBV6-1
cdr3_length: 15
d_call: NA
clone_size: NA
j_call: TRBJ2-7
cdr3_nt: TGTGCCAGCAGTGAATATTCGGACAGCTCCTACGAGCAGTACTTC
cdr3_aa: CASSEYSDSSYEQYF

v_call: TRBV16
cdr3_length: 15
d_call: NA
clone_size: NA
j_call: TRBJ1-2
cdr3_nt: TGTGCCAGCAGCCATTCGCCGACAACCGACTATGGCTACACCTTC
cdr3_aa: CASSHSPTTDYGYTF

v_call: TRBV6-5
cdr3_length: 16
d_call: TRBD2
clone_size: NA
j_call: TRBJ2-7
cdr3_nt: TGTGCCAGCAGTTTACCGCCTAGCGGGAATACCTACGAGCAGTACTTC
cdr3_aa: CASSLPPSGNTYEQYF

v_call: TRBV9
cdr3_length: 16
d_call: NA
clone_size: NA
j_call: TRBJ2-3
cdr3_nt: TGTGCCAGCAGCCAAGATGGGGGGGGGCCCCCAGATACGCAGTATTTT
cdr3_aa: CASSQDGGGPPDTQYF

v_call: TRBV4-3
cdr3_length: 15
d_call: NA
clone_size: NA
j_call: TRBJ2-7
cdr3_nt: TGCGCCAGCAGCCAAGATCGGGCTGCACCCTACGAGCAGTACTTC
cdr3_aa: CASSQDRAAPYEQYF

v_call: TRBV2
cdr3_length: 14
d_call: TRBD2
clone_size: NA
j_call: TRBJ2-1
cdr3_nt: TGTGCCAGCGAGGGGCGGGGGGCCTACAATGAGCAGTTCTTC
cdr3_aa: CASEGRGAYNEQFF

v_call: TRBV11-2
cdr3_length: 12
d_call: TRBD1
clone_size: NA
j_call: TRBJ2-7
cdr3_nt: TGTGCCAGCAGGGACAGGGGTTACGAGCAGTACTTC
cdr3_aa: CASRDRGYEQYF

v_call: TRBV7-2
cdr3_length: 16
d_call: TRBD2
clone_size: NA
j_call: TRBJ2-1
cdr3_nt: TGTGCCAGCAGCTTAGCGGCTAGCGGGGGGTACAATGAGCAGTTCTTC
cdr3_aa: CASSLAASGGYNEQFF

v_call: TRBV27
cdr3_length: 18
d_call: NA
clone_size: NA
j_call: TRBJ2-6
cdr3_nt: TGTGCCAGCAGTTTATTTGGGGTACTTAGCTCTGGGGCCAACGTCCTGACTTTC
cdr3_aa: CASSLFGVLSSGANVLTF

v_call: TRBV5-1
cdr3_length: 15
d_call: TRBD1
clone_size: NA
j_call: TRBJ2-7
cdr3_nt: TGCGCCAGCAGCTTGGCCTGGGACAGCATCTACGAGCAGTACTTC
cdr3_aa: CASSLAWDSIYEQYF

v_call: TRBV7-6
cdr3_length: 16
d_call: NA
clone_size: NA
j_call: TRBJ1-5
cdr3_nt: TGTGCCAGCAGCCCCTTAAGTGGCGGCTACAATCAGCCCCAGCATTTT
cdr3_aa: CASSPLSGGYNQPQHF

v_call: TRBV6-5
cdr3_length: 14
d_call: NA
clone_size: NA
j_call: TRBJ1-1
cdr3_nt: TGTGCCAGCAGTCTACAGGGACTTAACACTGAAGCTTTCTTT
cdr3_aa: CASSLQGLNTEAFF

v_call: TRBV13
cdr3_length: 14
d_call: NA
clone_size: NA
j_call: TRBJ2-7
cdr3_nt: TGTGCCAGCAGCTTAGGCCGATCGTCCTACGAGCAGTACTTC
cdr3_aa: CASSLGRSSYEQYF

v_call: TRBV19
cdr3_length: 13
d_call: TRBD1
clone_size: NA
j_call: TRBJ2-7
cdr3_nt: TGTGCCAGTAGTGCCACAGGGGGCGACGAGCAGTACTTC
cdr3_aa: CASSATGGDEQYF

v_call: TRBV27
cdr3_length: 15
d_call: NA
clone_size: once
j_call: TRBJ1-3
cdr3_nt: TGTGCCAGCAGTTTATCCGTTCCGCCGGGGGACACCATATATTTT
cdr3_aa: CASSLSVPPGDTIYF

v_call: TRBV13
cdr3_length: 15
d_call: NA
clone_size: NA
j_call: TRBJ2-4
cdr3_nt: TGTGCCAGCAGCTTAAGAGGTGGTTCCAAAAACATTCAGTACTTC
cdr3_aa: CASSLRGGSKNIQYF